These 22 T cell receptor beta chains were all obtained from the same sample, sequenced in a study of blood T cell repertoires in COVID-19. Clones were sequenced by immunoSEQ multiplex PCR, and TCRdb holds only the in-frame ones, with some missing. The sample has some 250,000 clones, approximately 91% seen once; the top ten hold about 2.5%. The material sequenced was PBMCs or T cells enriched from blood (not recorded which). These receptors were collected from a woman aged 40 to 49 with acute COVID-19.

The rearrangement links TRBV5-3 to TRBJ1-5; D is unclear. TRBV5-3 is sorted into the ORF group, with uncertain function. This CDR3 has 17 amino acids. With 6 bases removed from V and 0 bases from J, the gap between germline ends came to 19 bases. The CDR3 here is CARTVPPLLYSNQPQHF. In nucleotides, the CDR3 is TGTGCCAGAACCGTCCCTCCGTTACTTTATAGCAATCAGCCCCAGCATTTT.

This rearrangement joins TRBV3-1 (or the pseudogene TRBV3-2) to TRBJ2-3; D unclear. CDR1 and CDR2 (germline): LGHDT, YNNKEL (reference sequence). The CDR3 consists of 13 residues. The V end lost 0 bases, the J end lost 6 bases, and 7 bases lay between the germline ends. CDR3 region: CASSQDPGDTQYF. The CDR3 DNA sequence: TGTGCCAGCAGCCAAGATCCCGGGGATACGCAGTATTTT.

This chain joins TRBV3-1 (or the pseudogene TRBV3-2) and TRBJ2-2; 7 nucleotides match TRBD1. With 6 bases clipped from V and 0 bases from J, the junction kept 4 bases outside the gene matches. The CDR3 is 15 residues long. The germline CDR1 and CDR2 sequences are LGHDT and YNNKEL (reference sequence). The CDR3 region is CASRFGQANTGELFF. DNA of the CDR3: TGTGCCAGCAGGTTCGGACAGGCGAACACCGGGGAGCTGTTTTTT.

This rearrangement joins TRBV6-4 to TRBJ2-7; 10 bases fit TRBD1. CDR1 is MRHNA, CDR2 SNTAGT, per germline. This CDR3 region has 14 residues. The junction had 9 bases not matched to a gene; V was cut back by 6 bases and J by 7 bases. The CDR3 reads CASSGRQGAEEQYF. The CDR3 bases are TGTGCCAGCAGCGGTAGACAGGGGGCGGAAGAGCAGTACTTC.

The chain carries TRBV3-1 (or the pseudogene TRBV3-2) and TRBJ1-6, with a tentative D call TRBD1 (5 bases). V dropped 0 bases and J dropped 8 bases, with 11 bases sitting between them. The CDR3 runs 15 residues. CDR1 is LGHDT and CDR2 is YNNKEL in the germline V gene (reference sequence). DNA for the CDR3: TGTGCCAGCAGCCAAGACCCAGACAGATATTCACCCCTCCACTTT. It yields the protein CASSQDPDRYSPLHF.

The genes are TRBV7-2 and TRBJ2-7; 8 bases match TRBD1. Germline CDR1 and CDR2: SGHTA and FQGNSA. The CDR3 loop spans 14 amino acids. With 5 bases clipped from V and 6 bases from J, the junction kept 9 bases outside the gene matches. The CDR3 sequence is CASSQIQGVTEQYF. In DNA, the CDR3 is TGTGCCAGCAGCCAAATACAGGGGGTTACCGAGCAGTACTTC. The full variable domain, its missing parts supplied by reference TRBV7-2 and TRBJ2-7, is GAGVSQSPSNKVTEKGKDVELRCDPISGHTALYWYRQSLGQGLEFLIYFQGNSAPDKSGLPSDRFSAERTGGSVSTLTIQRTQQEDSAVYLCASSQIQGVTEQYFGPGTRLTVT.

The chain couples TRBV5-1 to TRBJ1-6, with D perhaps matching TRBD1 (6 bases). The V gene's germline CDR1 is SGHRS and CDR2 YFSETQ. Trimming left V 1 base short and J 13 bases short, with 15 bases between. The CDR3 runs 14 residues. CDR3 loop: CASSLWDTRSPLHF. The CDR3 nucleotides read TGCGCCAGCAGCTTGTGGGACACGCGTTCTCCCCTCCACTTT.

The chain is built from TRBV6-2 or TRBV6-3 and TRBJ1-6; maybe TRBD1 (6 bases). Germline CDR1 is MNHEY and CDR2 is SVGEGT. With 6 bases removed from V and 8 bases from J, the gap between germline ends came to 14 bases. The CDR3 is made up of 14 amino acids. CDR3: CASSRQVQDSPLHF. Here the CDR3 DNA reads TGTGCCAGCAGCCGACAGGTCCAAGATTCACCCCTCCACTTT.

The chain uses TRBV25-1 and TRBJ2-2, with 10 bases fitting TRBD2. This CDR3 comprises 14 residues. Trimming took 5 bases from V and 5 from J; bases not matched to a gene: 2. From germline, CDR1 is MGHDK and CDR2 SYGVNS. The CDR3 nucleotides are TGTGCCAGCAGTAAGCGGGGGGGGACCGGGGAGCTGTTTTTT. Protein product: CASSKRGGTGELFF.

J is TRBJ1-6 and V is TRBV5-5; 7 nucleotides line up with TRBD1. V was clipped by 3 bases and J by 4 bases; unmatched bases: 1. Per germline, CDR1 SGHKS and CDR2 YYEKEE (reference sequence). This CDR3 spans 14 amino acids. CDR3 nucleotides: TGTGCCAGCAGCTCGGGACAGTATAATTCACCCCTCCACTTT. Amino acid sequence: CASSSGQYNSPLHF.

The chain is built from TRBV7-3 and TRBJ2-3, with 7 bases that match TRBD2. V was pared by 5 bases and J by 2 bases, with 4 bases of the junction left unmatched. Per germline, CDR1 SGHTA and CDR2 FQGTGA. This CDR3 has 14 residues. In DNA form, the CDR3 reads TGTGCCAGCAGCCTTGCGGGGGACACAGATACGCAGTATTTT. This translates into CASSLAGDTDTQYF. Using reference TRBV7-3 and TRBJ2-3 for the parts outside the CDR3, the full variable domain is GAGVSQTPSNKVTEKGKYVELRCDPISGHTALYWYRQSLGQGPEFLIYFQGTGAADDSGLPNDRFFAVRPEGSVSTLKIQRTERGDSAVYLCASSLAGDTDTQYFGPGTRLTVL.

The chain joins TRBV21-1 to TRBJ1-5; the table's D gene call, TRBD1, was not cross checked with the DNA. TRBV21-1 is a listed pseudogene. The CDR3 totals 15 residues. The CDR3 bases are TGTGCCAGCTGGCCGGATGGGACAGGGGATCAGCCCCAGCATTTT. It translates to CASWPDGTGDQPQHF.

The genes are TRBV4-1 and TRBJ2-7; 9 positions match TRBD1. Germline V gene data show CDR1 as MGHRA and CDR2 as YSYEKL. There are 17 residues in the CDR3. V trimming: 4 bases; J trimming: 1 base; junction bases outside the gene matches: 11. CDR3 protein: CASSLIQGARWSYEQYF. The CDR3 DNA reads TGCGCCAGCAGCCTTATACAGGGGGCCCGATGGTCCTACGAGCAGTACTTC.

The genes are TRBV7-9 and TRBJ1-2, with D perhaps TRBD1 (6 bases). The V end lost 5 bases, the J end lost 14 bases, and 24 bases lay between the germline ends. The V gene's germline CDR1 is SEHNR and CDR2 FQNEAQ (reference sequence). This CDR3 has 14 amino acids. The CDR3 bases are TGTGCCAGCAGCCTAACAGGGTCGTTGGTTTCGGAAACCTTC. Its translation is CASSLTGSLVSETF.

This clone was seen only once. The rearrangement uses TRBV5-1 and TRBJ2-5; TRBD2 might be the D (5 bases). The CDR3 covers 14 residues. With 4 bases removed from V and 7 bases from J, the gap between germline ends came to 17 bases. Germline V gives CDR1 SGHRS, CDR2 YFSETQ. CDR3 DNA: TGCGCCAGCAGCCTGTGGACTGGTGAAGGGACCCAGTACTTC. Translation: CASSLWTGEGTQYF.

A remark on this clone: Additional DNA sequences in this sample encode the identical CDR3. The genes are TRBV18 and TRBJ1-1, with 9 bases fitting TRBD1. CDR1 KGHSH and CDR2 LQKENI come from the germline V gene. There are 15 residues in the CDR3. J lost 0 bases, V lost 6 bases, and 5 bases had no gene match. As DNA, the CDR3 is TGTGCCAGCTCCCCTGGACAGGGGATGAACACTGAAGCTTTCTTT. Its translation: CASSPGQGMNTEAFF.

The J gene is TRBJ1-1, the V gene TRBV11-2, with D possibly matching TRBD1 (5 bases). CDR1 SGHAT and CDR2 FQNNGV come from the germline V gene. V was shortened by 3 bases and J by 1 base, with 12 bases between the two germline ends. CDR3 length: 15 amino acids. The CDR3 reads CASSLRQIQNTEAFF. Here the CDR3 DNA reads TGTGCCAGCAGCTTGAGACAGATTCAGAACACTGAAGCTTTCTTT.

The chain joins TRBV29-1 to TRBJ1-4; TRBD1 might be the D (6 bases). This CDR3 spans 13 amino acids. Germline CDR1 is SQVTM and CDR2 is ANQGSEA. V shed 4 bases and J shed 7 bases, with 13 bases lying between them. The CDR3 loop is CSVATTGSEKLFF. CDR3 in DNA: TGCAGCGTTGCCACAACAGGGAGTGAAAAACTGTTTTTT.

Of note for this clone: This CDR3 is also generated by other DNA sequences in the sample. The rearrangement links TRBV20-1 to TRBJ2-7; possible D gene TRBD1, 6 bases. Trimming shortened V by 6 bases and J by 5 bases, and 8 bases separated the two germline ends. This CDR3 has 10 residues. The germline V gene has CDR1 DFQATT and CDR2 SNEGSKA (reference sequence). CDR3 in amino acids: CSATGNEQYF. CDR3 sequence (DNA): TGCAGTGCGACAGGTAACGAGCAGTACTTC.

The chain recombines TRBV5-1 with TRBJ1-4, with D hard to call. Germline lookup yields CDR1 SGHRS and CDR2 YFSETQ. The germline V and J ends were trimmed by 4 bases and 4 bases, with 11 bases remaining between them. The CDR3 consists of 14 residues. CDR3 in DNA: TGCGCCAGCAGCAAGGCAGGATTTAATGAAAAACTGTTTTTT. The encoded protein is CASSKAGFNEKLFF.

In this sample, this clone turned up once. The CDR3 protein is CSAYQAEAFF. CDR3 bases: TGCAGTGCTTACCAGGCTGAAGCTTTCTTT. The rearrangement links TRBV20-1 to TRBJ1-1; D not certain. The V end lost 5 bases, the J end lost 6 bases, and 7 bases lay between the germline ends. This CDR3 is built from 10 residues. Per the germline V gene, CDR1 is DFQATT and CDR2 is SNEGSKA (reference sequence).

This chain joins TRBV30 and TRBJ1-3; possible D gene TRBD1, 6 bases. The CDR3 loop spans 15 amino acids. The ends were cut back, 2 bases at V and 4 bases at J, with 15 bases in the middle. Germline-derived CDR1 and CDR2 are GTSNPN and SVGIG (reference sequence). The CDR3, as DNA: TGTGCCTGGAGTACCCTGGGGGCGCTCGGAAACACCATATATTTT. This encodes CAWSTLGALGNTIYF.